Below are 5 T cell receptor beta chains sequenced from a single sample in a study of T-cell memory formation after mild COVID-19. TCRdb re-called the 5' RACE reads with MiXCR, one entry per CDR3 protein. The sample shows roughly 480,000 distinct CDR3 sequences, approximately 23% of them seen only once. Sequenced sample: PBMCs or a T cell subset sorted from them (not recorded which). These receptors were collected from an adult woman who had mild COVID-19 (a few samples of this study predate the infection). Cell type and time point are not known.

V is TRBV20-1 and J is TRBJ2-2; 9 positions agree with TRBD2. V gave up 1 base and J gave up 6 bases; unmatched junction bases: 0. Germline lookup yields CDR1 DFQATT and CDR2 SNEGSKA (reference sequence). The CDR3 spans 13 residues. In nucleotides, the CDR3 is TGCAGTGCTAGAGCTAGCGGGGCCGGGGAGCTGTTTTTT. Translation gives CSARASGAGELFF.

This clonotype was seen a few times. V is TRBV24-1 and J is TRBJ2-5; 7 bases map to TRBD1. This CDR3 has 14 residues. The V and J ends lost 4 bases and 2 bases, in that order; junction bases with no gene match: 3. Germline loops: CDR1 KGHDR, CDR2 SFDVKD. CDR3 coding DNA: TGTGCCACCAGTGAACGGACAGGACAAGAGACCCAGTACTTC. Translated, it gives CATSERTGQETQYF.

This rearrangement joins TRBV29-1 to TRBJ1-1; D may be TRBD1 (6 bases). Trimming cost V 6 bases and J 4 bases, with 24 bases left between them. The CDR3 totals 16 residues. In germline, CDR1 is SQVTM, CDR2 ANQGSEA. As DNA, the CDR3 is TGCAGCGTAGAACCTGTGACAGGCGGCGCGATCACTGAAGCTTTCTTT. Its translation is CSVEPVTGGAITEAFF.

This chain joins TRBV5-6 and TRBJ2-7; 7 bases fit TRBD2. Trimming took 4 bases from V and 0 from J; bases not matched to a gene: 4. Germline V CDR1 and CDR2: SGHDT, YYEEEE. The CDR3 extends over 14 amino acids. CDR3: CASSPGGYSYEQYF. As DNA, the CDR3 is TGTGCCAGCAGCCCCGGGGGGTACTCCTACGAGCAGTACTTC.

The chain's CDR3 is CSARSGLGYTF. The CDR3, as DNA: TGCAGTGCCAGATCAGGCCTCGGCTACACCTTC. This sequence joins TRBV20-1 and TRBJ1-2; unclear D gene. Germline V gene sequence: CDR1 DFQATT, CDR2 SNEGSKA (reference sequence). CDR3 size: 11 residues. Trimming left V 6 bases short and J 8 bases short, with 13 bases between.